This paragraph reports one T cell receptor (beta chain). The record originates from a study of blood T cell repertoires in COVID-19. At the level of the study: The analysed material was cDNA or gDNA that came from T cells, B-cell-depleted T cells, or PBMCs.

The repertoire was sequenced with immunoSEQ multiplex PCR; TCRdb's copy has only in-frame clones and lacks some. Among some 410,000 clones listed, 88% were seen once. Enrollees, roughly 18 to 89 years old, lived in 25 or so US areas. The ends were cut back, 0 bases at V and 5 bases at J, with 4 bases in the middle. The CDR3 runs to 13 residues. Germline values: CDR1 SGHTA, CDR2 FQGNSA. The gene calls are TRBV7-2 and TRBJ2-2; D is undetermined. The TCR originated in a woman aged 25-40 years with acute COVID-19. The specimen sequenced was PBMCs or T cells enriched from blood (not recorded which). The CDR3 DNA sequence: TGTGCCAGCAGCTTAGCCAGGACCGGGGAGCTGTTTTTT. Translated: CASSLARTGELFF.